These 2 T cell receptor beta chains originate from one sample sequenced in a study of T-cell memory formation after mild COVID-19. MiXCR, applied by TCRdb to the 5' RACE reads, yields one record per CDR3 protein. The sample records 200,000 to 300,000 distinct CDR3 sequences, approximately 15% being singletons. The sequenced sample consisted of PBMCs or a T cell subset sorted from them (not recorded which). Receptor source: an adult woman who had mild COVID-19 (a few samples of this study predate the infection). Cell type and time point are not known.

The J gene is TRBJ1-1, the V gene TRBV30; D not resolved. CDR1 is GTSNPN and CDR2 is SVGIG in the germline V gene (reference sequence). This CDR3 contains 13 residues. Trimming shortened V by 3 bases and J by 1 base, and 9 bases separated the two germline ends. The CDR3: CAWRGLSNTEAFF. DNA of the CDR3: TGTGCCTGGAGGGGCCTGTCGAACACTGAAGCTTTCTTT.

This clonotype was seen more than once but under ten times. As DNA, the CDR3 is TGTGCCCCATTTGGCGGATACTTCACCGATACGCAGTATTTT. Residues: CAPFGGYFTDTQYF. V usage is TRBV7-9 and J usage is TRBJ2-3; D is undetermined. CDR3 length: 14 residues. Germline-derived CDR1 and CDR2 are SEHNR and FQNEAQ (reference sequence). V was clipped by 11 bases and J by 6 bases, with 21 bases between them.